This TCR beta chain was retrieved from a study of patients with pleural tuberculosis (dated 2014 in TCRdb). V is cut by 1 base and J by 3 bases, and the space between the germline ends is 13 bases. The CDR3 contains 15 residues, cysteine and phenylalanine counted. Just CDR3 DNA is preserved here, 45 bases in frame from base 1. Looking up the germline V gene yields CDR1 LGHNA and CDR2 YNFKEQ. This clonotype has a count of ten or more. Its specific antigen is unknown. No base quality information exists; no much larger clone differs at one position. The listed sequencing device is Illumina Genome Analyzer IIx. TCRdb cleaned the public reads at Q25 with fastp, built clones with MiXCR and kept in-frame beta chains. Entries are consolidated by CDR3 protein sequence, retaining the most common genes and DNA. The sample table holds 25,000 to 35,000 distinct CDR3 sequences, of which 18% were seen once. The ten largest clonotypes hold roughly 3.6% of the sample.

The rearranged segments are TRBV4-2 and TRBJ2-7; TRBD2 is a possible D gene, resting on 5 matching bases. Sequencing was carried out using peripheral blood. The clonotype originates from a human donor with pleural tuberculosis. CDR3 sequence: CASSQVQRDYYEQYF. Read as DNA, the sequence is TGTGCCAGCAGCCAAGTCCAACGGGATTACTACGAGCAGTACTTC.